This T cell receptor beta chain came from a study of OX40 agonist ivuxolimab in advanced cancers. Looking at the study overall: Patients received ivuxolimab, an intravenous treatment, every 2 weeks at 0.01 to 10 mg/kg. Study-level results: At 0.1 to 3.0 mg/kg and by week 6, CD4+ and CD8+ T cells in the blood had expanded clonally.

Germline values: CDR1 GTSNPN, CDR2 SVGIG (reference sequence). V dropped 2 bases and J dropped 6 bases, with 14 bases sitting between them. The CDR3 runs 13 residues. Comments on this clone: Its specificity is not known.

Libraries were prepared by immunoSEQ multiplex PCR; TCRdb keeps only in-frame clonotypes and omits some of them. The data contain 90,000 or so clones, roughly nine tenths of them singletons. V usage is TRBV30 and J usage is TRBJ2-7; D uncertain. This receptor was obtained from an adult with an advanced solid tumor such as melanoma, head and neck, liver or kidney cancer. Here the sequenced sample was CD4+ or CD8+ T cells sorted from blood, taken in a trial of the OX40 agonist ivuxolimab. For the CDR3, the DNA is TGTGCCTGGAGTTTGGCCAAACTGGGCGAGCAGTACTTC. Translated, it gives CAWSLAKLGEQYF.